Following are 31 T cell receptor beta chains from one sample sequenced in a study of OX40 agonist ivuxolimab in advanced cancers. TCRdb's copy holds only in-frame clones and misses some; the assay was immunoSEQ multiplex PCR. The sample lists approximately 24,000 clones, around 80% occurring once. The material sequenced was CD4+ or CD8+ T cells sorted from blood, taken in a trial of the OX40 agonist ivuxolimab. All receptors come from an adult with an advanced solid tumor such as melanoma, head and neck, liver or kidney cancer.

This clone was found a few times. This rearrangement joins TRBV6-5 to TRBJ2-7; D is possibly TRBD2 (5 bases). The germline gives CDR1 MNHEY, CDR2 SVGAGI. Trimming removed 6 bases from V and 7 bases from J, with 13 bases in between. This CDR3 region has 12 residues. The CDR3 here is CASSNGIREQYF. For the CDR3, the DNA is TGTGCCAGCAGCAACGGGATTCGGGAGCAGTACTTC.

This clone was seen a few times. The chain combines TRBV20-1 with TRBJ1-1; perhaps TRBD1 as D (5 bases). Per the germline V gene, CDR1 is DFQATT and CDR2 is SNEGSKA (reference sequence). The CDR3 covers 11 residues. The DNA for the CDR3 is TGCGGAATGGGGGGAGGGACTGAAGCTTTCTTT. Protein product: CGMGGGTEAFF.

By its share, this clone is medium-sized. The chain links TRBV2 to TRBJ2-7; D gene ambiguous. Germline V gene lookup returns CDR1 SNHLY and CDR2 FYNNEI. The V end was cut by 2 bases, the J end by 3 bases, with 11 bases between. This CDR3 is built from 14 residues. The CDR3 coding sequence is TGTGCCAGCAGTGAAATTCCCGACCGCTACGAGCAGTACTTC. It codes for CASSEIPDRYEQYF.

The chain uses TRBV5-6 and TRBJ2-3, with 12 bases matching TRBD1. Losses at the gene ends were 4 bases for V and 5 bases for J; bases not matched to a gene: 5. Germline-derived CDR1 and CDR2 are SGHDT and YYEEEE. This CDR3 region has 15 residues. CDR3 sequence reads: CASSGGQGAIDTQYF. CDR3 coding DNA: TGTGCCAGCAGCGGGGGACAGGGGGCCATAGATACGCAGTATTTT.

The chain joins TRBV7-2 to TRBJ2-7; D tentatively reads TRBD1 or TRBD2 (5 bases each). Per the germline V gene, CDR1 is SGHTA and CDR2 is FQGNSA. Deletions cut 0 bases from V and 2 bases from J, with 5 bases between. The CDR3 covers 13 residues. In DNA, the CDR3 is TGTGCCAGCAGCTTAGCGGGGGCCTACGAGCAGTACTTC. Translating gives CASSLAGAYEQYF.

The chain couples TRBV14 to TRBJ2-7; possible D gene TRBD2, 6 bases. The CDR3 loop spans 15 amino acids. The germline V and J ends were trimmed by 1 base and 1 base, with 11 bases remaining between them. Per germline, CDR1 SGHDN and CDR2 FVKESK. The CDR3 DNA follows: TGTGCCAGCAGCCAAGCCAGGGAGGTATCCTACGAGCAGTACTTC. Protein: CASSQAREVSYEQYF.

This clone has only one observation. This rearrangement joins TRBV25-1 to TRBJ2-3; D not certain. Germline V CDR1 and CDR2: MGHDK, SYGVNS. The V end lost 1 base, the J end lost 0 bases, and 11 bases lay between the germline ends. The CDR3 is made up of 16 amino acids. The CDR3 nucleotides are TGTGCCAGCAGTGAATCCCCTCCAGCTAGCACAGATACGCAGTATTTT. It encodes CASSESPPASTDTQYF. Drawing the rest from reference TRBV25-1 and TRBJ2-3, the complete variable domain is EADIYQTPRYLVIGTGKKITLECSQTMGHDKMYWYQQDPGMELHLIHYSYGVNSTEKGDLSSESTVSRIRTEHFPLTLESARPSHTSQYLCASSESPPASTDTQYFGPGTRLTVL.

The DNA for the CDR3 is TGTGCCAGCAGTGAATTTAGGACAGGGGGTTTTGGGGAGACCCAGTACTTC. Residues: CASSEFRTGGFGETQYF. The chain joins TRBV2 to TRBJ2-5; 10 nucleotides align to TRBD1. CDR1 and CDR2 from the germline V gene are SNHLY and FYNNEI. The junction had 11 bases not matched to a gene; V was cut back by 2 bases and J by 5 bases. The CDR3 totals 17 residues.

This chain connects TRBV7-9 to TRBJ2-7, with 8 nucleotides matching TRBD1. The V gene's germline CDR1 is SEHNR and CDR2 FQNEAQ (reference sequence). The CDR3 is 15 amino acids. V gave up 1 base and J gave up 4 bases; unmatched junction bases: 6. CDR3 sequence (DNA): TGTGCCAGCAGCTTAGGAGAACAGGGGGTGTACGAGCAGTACTTC. This encodes CASSLGEQGVYEQYF.

This clone has only one observation. The chain carries TRBV6-5 and TRBJ2-3; TRBD1 or TRBD2 may be the D gene (7 bases each). The V end was cut by 5 bases, the J end by 0 bases, with 9 bases between. The germline V gene encodes CDR1 MNHEY and CDR2 SVGAGI. The CDR3 spans 14 residues. In nucleotides, the CDR3 is TGTGCCAGCAGTCAGGGGGGGAGCACAGATACGCAGTATTTT. Its protein product is CASSQGGSTDTQYF.

The gene calls are TRBV9 and TRBJ2-1; TRBD1 matches 8 bases. J lost 9 bases, V lost 4 bases, and 12 bases had no gene match. CDR1 SGDLS and CDR2 YYNGEE come from the germline V gene. CDR3 size: 15 residues. CDR3 region: CASSPQGERRTEQFF. In nucleotides, the CDR3 is TGTGCCAGCAGCCCACAGGGGGAGCGTAGGACTGAGCAGTTCTTC.

The V gene is TRBV4-3, the J gene TRBJ1-2; tentatively, D is TRBD1 (5 bases). V was clipped by 0 bases and J by 4 bases, with 12 bases between them. Germline V gene lookup returns CDR1 LGHNA and CDR2 YSLEER. The CDR3 is 15 residues long. The CDR3 DNA reads as TGCGCCAGCAGCCAAGACGGAGACAGACGCTATGGCTACACCTTC. Protein product: CASSQDGDRRYGYTF.

This chain links TRBV5-6 with TRBJ2-5, with 9 bases lining up with TRBD1. After removal of 1 base from V and 3 bases from J, the junction contained 7 bases not matched to a gene. CDR1 and CDR2 from the germline V gene are SGHDT and YYEEEE. The CDR3 sequence is 16 residues long. The CDR3 nucleotides read TGTGCCAGCAGCTTGTGGAGGACAGGGGAGGAAGAGACCCAGTACTTC. The encoded protein is CASSLWRTGEEETQYF.

CDR3 region: CASSQTGTTVGSSYNEQFF. CDR3 coding DNA: TGCGCCAGCAGCCAAACCGGGACAACAGTTGGTAGCTCCTACAATGAGCAGTTCTTC. The chain employs TRBV4-3 and TRBJ2-1; the D gene is possibly TRBD1 (6 bases). This CDR3 comprises 19 residues. CDR1 and CDR2 from the germline V gene are LGHNA and YSLEER. V was cut by 2 bases and J by 0 bases, with 20 bases left in between.

The table lists this clone with a count of one. V and J are TRBV4-3 and TRBJ2-2, with a possible D match to TRBD2 (6 bases). This CDR3 has 15 residues. Trimming took 0 bases from V and 5 from J, leaving 10 bases between them. Germline V gene data show CDR1 as LGHNA and CDR2 as YSLEER. CDR3 bases: TGCGCCAGCAGCCAAGATCTTGGGGGGACCGGGGAGCTGTTTTTT. Translation gives CASSQDLGGTGELFF.

V and J are TRBV4-1 and TRBJ2-1; D remains unclear. V lost 0 bases to trimming and J lost 8 bases, with 11 bases between them. The CDR3 consists of 14 residues. CDR1 is MGHRA, CDR2 YSYEKL, per germline. Written as DNA, the CDR3 is TGCGCCAGCAGCCAAGAATCCCAGCCCGATGAGCAGTTCTTC. Translated, it gives CASSQESQPDEQFF.

By proportion, this clone is medium-sized. The chain couples TRBV11-2 to TRBJ1-6; D is uncertain. CDR3 length: 13 residues. CDR1 SGHAT and CDR2 FQNNGV come from the germline V gene. Between the trimmed V and J ends, which lost 4 bases and 7 bases, there was a span of 8 bases. The CDR3 sequence is CASSSEANSPLHF. The CDR3 nucleotides are TGTGCCAGCAGCTCAGAGGCGAATTCACCCCTCCACTTT. Together with reference TRBV11-2 and TRBJ1-6, the CDR3 gives the full variable domain: EAGVAQSPRYKIIEKRQSVAFWCNPISGHATLYWYQQILGQGPKLLIQFQNNGVVDDSQLPKDRFSAERLKGVDSTLKIQPAKLEDSAVYLCASSSEANSPLHFGNGTRLTVT.

This rearrangement joins TRBV7-9 to TRBJ2-3, with 10 nucleotides matching TRBD2. J gave up 3 bases and V 5 bases, and 8 bases lay outside the gene matches. The CDR3 has 16 residues. Germline V CDR1 and CDR2: SEHNR, FQNEAQ (reference sequence). The CDR3 spells CASSGGTSVGTDTQYF. The DNA of the CDR3 is TGTGCCAGCAGCGGAGGGACTAGCGTTGGGACAGATACGCAGTATTTT.

The V and J genes are TRBV4-2 and TRBJ1-3; D call uncertain. Trimming cost V 0 bases and J 2 bases, with 5 bases left between them. In germline, CDR1 is LGHNA, CDR2 YNFKEQ. The CDR3 is made up of 14 amino acids. The CDR3 spells CASSQDTPGNTIYF. The DNA for the CDR3 is TGTGCCAGCAGCCAAGACACACCTGGAAACACCATATATTTT.

The rearrangement links TRBV4-1 to TRBJ1-6, with D uncertain. The ends were cut back, 4 bases at V and 7 bases at J, with 20 bases in the middle. CDR3 length equals 17 residues. Germline assignment: CDR1 MGHRA and CDR2 YSYEKL. CDR3 sequence: CASSPMVTVTGNSPLHF. The CDR3 DNA reads TGCGCCAGCAGCCCTATGGTCACCGTTACGGGCAATTCACCCCTCCACTTT.

CDR3 region: CASSPNGGRAYEQYF. CDR3 DNA: TGTGCCAGCAGCCCGAACGGGGGCAGGGCCTACGAGCAGTACTTC. The J gene is TRBJ2-7, the V gene TRBV7-9; D could derive from TRBD1 or TRBD2 (6 bases each). The V and J ends lost 5 bases and 2 bases respectively, with 16 bases between them. Germline-derived CDR1 and CDR2 are SEHNR and FQNEAQ (reference sequence). The CDR3 loop spans 15 amino acids.

This clone was counted a few times. The chain combines TRBV6-1 with TRBJ1-6; TRBD1 agrees at 8 bases. Germline V gene lookup returns CDR1 MNHNS and CDR2 SASEGT. This CDR3 spans 14 amino acids. V shed 7 bases, J shed 12 bases, and the junction held 11 bases outside the gene matches. CDR3 protein: CASKAGQEPGPLHF. Here the CDR3 DNA reads TGTGCCAGCAAGGCGGGACAGGAACCGGGACCCCTCCACTTT.

Points on this clone: At one of its ends the junction is not consistent with the germline gene, which may arise from a read error. This chain joins TRBV7-7 and TRBJ2-7, with D unclear. The CDR3 is 15 residues long. Germline V gives CDR1 SSHAT, CDR2 FNYEAQ (reference sequence). The CDR3 DNA sequence: TGTGCTAGCAGCTTAGAAACGGGTAGCTCCTACGAGCAGTACTTC. It translates to CASSLETGSSYEQYF.

This chain joins TRBV7-8 and TRBJ2-7, with a weak D call TRBD2 (5 bases). The length of the CDR3 is 15 residues. Trimming took off 1 base at V and 3 bases at J, with 13 bases between the two ends. Germline CDR1 is SGHVS and CDR2 is FQNEAQ. The CDR3 nucleotides read TGTGCCAGCAGCTTAGGGACCCCCGGGATCTACGAGCAGTACTTC. Encoded protein: CASSLGTPGIYEQYF.

The V call is TRBV6-5, the J call TRBJ2-6; tentative D call: TRBD1 (6 bases). Germline lookup yields CDR1 MNHEY and CDR2 SVGAGI. Trimming took 6 bases from V and 3 from J, leaving 12 bases between them. The CDR3 is 15 residues long. The CDR3: CASSHDRIGANVLTF. The CDR3 DNA follows: TGTGCCAGCAGCCACGACAGGATTGGGGCCAACGTCCTGACTTTC.

This clone was detected only a few times. The chain links TRBV5-1 to TRBJ2-7; D gene uncertain. V was trimmed by 0 bases and J by 3 bases, leaving 7 bases between them. The CDR3 is made up of 13 amino acids. Germline V gene data show CDR1 as SGHRS and CDR2 as YFSETQ. CDR3 residues: CASSLEADYEQYF. The CDR3 region has the DNA TGCGCCAGCAGCTTGGAGGCAGACTACGAGCAGTACTTC.

This clone is labeled medium-sized. The gene calls are TRBV2 and TRBJ2-4; TRBD2 is a possible D gene (6 bases). The V gene lost 6 bases and the J gene lost 7 bases, with 16 bases spanning the gap. The CDR3 loop spans 14 amino acids. CDR1 is SNHLY and CDR2 is FYNNEI in the germline V gene. The CDR3 DNA reads TGTGCCAGCAGCACCGCGGGGAATGATAACATTCAGTACTTC. It yields the protein CASSTAGNDNIQYF.

This sequence joins TRBV27 and TRBJ1-2; 7 bases are shared with TRBD1. The CDR3 has 15 residues. Germline V lookup: CDR1 MNHEY, CDR2 SMNVEV (reference sequence). V lost 5 bases, J lost 5 bases, and 11 bases stayed unmatched. The CDR3 coding sequence is TGTGCCAGCAGTCCGGGACAGACCCTTAGGTATGGCTACACCTTC. As protein: CASSPGQTLRYGYTF.

This clone is a singleton in its sample. The chain employs TRBV7-9 and TRBJ2-2; D is unresolved. V was shortened by 3 bases and J by 7 bases, with 6 bases between the two germline ends. From germline, CDR1 is SEHNR and CDR2 FQNEAQ (reference sequence). The CDR3 is 12 amino acids. The CDR3 here is CASSLVGGELFF. Here the CDR3 DNA reads TGTGCCAGCAGCTTGGTGGGCGGGGAGCTGTTTTTT.

The V gene is TRBV7-9, the J gene TRBJ2-7, with 10 bases lining up with TRBD2. CDR3 size: 16 residues. Germline CDR1 and CDR2: SEHNR and FQNEAQ (reference sequence). The V segment lost 4 bases and the J segment 2 bases; nucleotides outside the gene matches: 8. CDR3 nucleotide sequence: TGTGCCAGCAGCTCCCCACTAGCGGGGACCACCTACGAGCAGTACTTC. Protein sequence: CASSSPLAGTTYEQYF. The entire variable domain, with the rest obtained from reference TRBV7-9 and TRBJ2-7, is as follows: DTGVSQNPRHKITKRGQNVTFRCDPISEHNRLYWYRQTLGQGPEFLTYFQNEAQLEKSRLLSDRFSAERPKGSFSTLEIQRTEQGDSAMYLCASSSPLAGTTYEQYFGPGTRLTVT.

This chain connects TRBV6-5 to TRBJ2-2, with D hard to call. The CDR3 spans 13 residues. Germline assignment: CDR1 MNHEY and CDR2 SVGAGI. V lost 0 bases and J 5 bases, leaving 4 bases between the germline ends. The CDR3 here is CASSYSGTGELFF. The CDR3 DNA reads TGTGCCAGCAGTTACTCAGGGACCGGGGAGCTGTTTTTT.